This is a list of T cell receptor beta chains from one sample in a study of radiotherapy plus CTLA-4 blockade in lung cancer. The method was immunoSEQ multiplex PCR; TCRdb's version includes in-frame clones alone and lacks a portion of them. This sample has fewer than 75,000 clones; roughly 84% occur once, and the top ten carry 35% to 50%. Sequencing used peripheral blood, obtained from a patient treated with radiotherapy plus ipilimumab. The receptor source for this set is a human donor with non-small cell lung cancer that progressed on radiotherapy plus ipilimumab. The CDR3 runs from the conserved cysteine through the conserved F or W. D genes are given only for firm matches. Only some rows state a clone size, as once, few, many or a class for expanded clones.

clone_size,j_call,d_call,v_call,cdr3_nt,cdr3_aa
-,TRBJ2-2,-,TRBV2,TGTGCCAGCAGTGGTCTAAGACAGGAGAACACCGGGGAGCTGTTTTTT,CASSGLRQENTGELFF
once,TRBJ2-2,-,TRBV5-1,TGCGCCAGCAGCTTGATAGCGGCGAACACCGGGGAGCTGTTTTTT,CASSLIAANTGELFF
-,TRBJ2-3,-,TRBV20-1,TGCAGTGCTGGCACAGATACGCAGTATTTT,CSAGTDTQYF
-,TRBJ2-1,-,TRBV19,TGTGCCAGTAGTCTGGAGCTCGATACGAATGAGCAGTTCTTC,CASSLELDTNEQFF
-,TRBJ2-1,-,TRBV6-4,TGTGCCAGCAGTGATAGGTGGAATGAGCAGTTCTTC,CASSDRWNEQFF
-,TRBJ2-7,-,TRBV11-2,TGTGCCAGCAGCTCAGGACGGTTCTCCTACGAGCAGTACTTC,CASSSGRFSYEQYF
-,TRBJ2-7,TRBD2,TRBV6-4,TGTGCCAGGACTAGCGCCTACGAGCAGTACTTC,CARTSAYEQYF
-,TRBJ1-1,-,TRBV19,TGTGCCAGTAGTAAAAGGGGACAAGGGCATGAAGCTTTCTTT,CASSKRGQGHEAFF
few,TRBJ2-2,-,TRBV5-1,TGCGCCAGCTGCCGGGACACAAAAAACACCGGGGAGCTGTTTTTT,CASCRDTKNTGELFF
-,TRBJ1-4,-,TRBV28,TGTGCCAGCAGTTCTTACGCAGGGGTGGGTGAAAAACTGTTTTTT,CASSSYAGVGEKLFF
once,TRBJ1-2,TRBD1,TRBV7-8,TGTGCCAGCAGCTTAGTAAACTCGCGGACAGGGTATTATGGCTACACCTTC,CASSLVNSRTGYYGYTF
-,TRBJ2-5,-,TRBV4-1,TGCGCCAGCAGCCGAGAACCTCAGGGCCTTGAAGAGACCCAGTACTTC,CASSREPQGLEETQYF
-,TRBJ2-2,-,TRBV7-9,TGTGCCAGCAGCTGGGGCGACGGGGAGCTGTTTTTT,CASSWGDGELFF
-,TRBJ2-5,-,TRBV11-1,TGTGCCAGCAGTCCAGAGTTGACAACCTCGGTACAAGAGACCCAGTACTTC,CASSPELTTSVQETQYF
-,TRBJ2-5,-,TRBV18,TGTGCCAGCTCACCACGGGATAGGCAAGAGACCCAGTACTTC,CASSPRDRQETQYF
-,TRBJ2-4,-,TRBV7-2,TGTGCCAGCAGCTTATCAGGGAAAGACATTCAGTACTTC,CASSLSGKDIQYF
-,TRBJ2-5,TRBD2,TRBV20-1,TGCACGGCCGCTAGCGGCGAGACCCAGTACTTC,CTAASGETQYF
-,TRBJ1-5,-,TRBV29-1,TGCAGCGTGGCCGGACAAGAAGATCAGCCCCAGCATTTT,CSVAGQEDQPQHF
-,TRBJ1-1,TRBD1,TRBV19,TGTGCCAGTTACAGTCCGGGACAGGGCTCTTTCAGGGGCACTGAAGCTTTCTTT,CASYSPGQGSFRGTEAFF
-,TRBJ1-1,-,TRBV5-7,TGTGCCAGCAGCTTGGACAGGGTGAGGACTGAAGCTTTCTTT,CASSLDRVRTEAFF
-,TRBJ1-2,-,TRBV30,TGTGCCTGGAGATCTGGGAACTATGGCTACACCTTC,CAWRSGNYGYTF
-,TRBJ2-7,-,TRBV5-6,TGTGCCAGCAGGGCGACCAGCGGCGGCTACGAGCAGTACTTC,CASRATSGGYEQYF
-,TRBJ2-7,-,TRBV4-1,TGCGCCAGCAGCCAAGACCAGGGTACCTACGAGCAGTACTTC,CASSQDQGTYEQYF
-,TRBJ2-1,-,TRBV7-2,TGTGCCAGCAGCTCGACAATTCTGAATGAGCAGTTCTTC,CASSSTILNEQFF
-,TRBJ2-6,TRBD1,TRBV4-2,TGTGCCAGCAGCCATGGGACAGGCAACTCTGGGGCCAACGTCCTGACTTTC,CASSHGTGNSGANVLTF
-,TRBJ2-1,TRBD1,TRBV27,TGTGCCAGCAGTTTCACAGGGGATGAGCAGTTCTTC,CASSFTGDEQFF
-,TRBJ2-4,TRBD2,TRBV5-6,TGTGCCAGCAGCAACAGACTAGCTGTGGCCAAAAACATTCAGTACTTC,CASSNRLAVAKNIQYF
-,TRBJ2-4,-,TRBV4-1,TGCGCCAGCAGCCATCCGACGCGGTTTGCCAAAAACATTCAGTACTTC,CASSHPTRFAKNIQYF